This T cell receptor (beta chain) is drawn from a study of blood T cell repertoires in COVID-19. Turning to the study itself: Researchers got acute and convalescent COVID-19 samples from the United States, Italy and Spain.

In this sample, this clone turned up once. In the original analysis: The authors estimated nucleated cell counts from reference gene primer amplification. The method was immunoSEQ multiplex PCR; TCRdb's version includes in-frame clones alone and lacks a portion of them. V, J and clone size reflect that table, while D and trimming were determined from the DNA. The sample has some 64,000 clones, 65% to 80% seen once; the top ten hold 15% to 20%. CDR1 and CDR2 from the germline V gene are GTSNPN and SVGIG (reference sequence). The CDR3 is 13 residues long. The ends lost 0 bases at V and 10 bases at J; junction bases unmatched: 4.

This rearrangement joins TRBV30 to TRBJ2-1; TRBD1 agrees at 9 bases. The clonotype was recovered from a man in his sixties with acute or convalescent COVID-19. Sequencing was performed on peripheral blood. The CDR3 region is CAWSVGTGREQFF. The CDR3 DNA follows: TGTGCCTGGAGTGTAGGGACAGGGCGGGAGCAGTTCTTC.